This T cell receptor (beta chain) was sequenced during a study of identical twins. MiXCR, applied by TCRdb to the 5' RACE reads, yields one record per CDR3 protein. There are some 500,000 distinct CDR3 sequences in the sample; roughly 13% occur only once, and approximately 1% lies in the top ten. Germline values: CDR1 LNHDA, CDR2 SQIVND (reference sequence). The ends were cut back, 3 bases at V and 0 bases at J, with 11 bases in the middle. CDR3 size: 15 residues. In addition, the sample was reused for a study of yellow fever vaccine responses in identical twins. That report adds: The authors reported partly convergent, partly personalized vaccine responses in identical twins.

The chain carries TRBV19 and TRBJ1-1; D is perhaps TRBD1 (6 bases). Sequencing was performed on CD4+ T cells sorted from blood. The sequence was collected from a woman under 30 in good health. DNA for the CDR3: TGTGCCAGTAGTATTCGACAGGCCATGAACACTGAAGCTTTCTTT. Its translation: CASSIRQAMNTEAFF. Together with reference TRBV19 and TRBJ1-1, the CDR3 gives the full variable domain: DGGITQSPKYLFRKEGQNVTLSCEQNLNHDAMYWYRQDPGQGLRLIYYSQIVNDFQKGDIAEGYSVSREKKESFPLTVTSAQKNPTAFYLCASSIRQAMNTEAFFGQGTRLTVV.